One sample yielded the 30 T cell receptor beta chains listed below, sequenced in a study of PD-L1 blockade in urothelial cancer. Time point here: peripheral blood 6 weeks after treatment start. Sequenced by immunoSEQ multiplex PCR; TCRdb stores in-frame clones only, minus some. The table lists some 120,000 clones, approximately 90% of them singletons. The sequencing used PBMCs, collected around atezolizumab (anti-PD-L1) treatment. These receptors were obtained from a man aged 55 to 69 with urothelial cancer.

The CDR3 reads CASSLRIPRRNYGYTF. The CDR3 DNA reads TGTGCCAGCAGTTTACGGATCCCTCGCAGGAATTATGGCTACACCTTC. The chain couples TRBV28 to TRBJ1-2; D is unresolved. The V and J ends lost 2 bases and 5 bases respectively, with 18 bases between them. Looked up from germline, CDR1 is MDHEN and CDR2 is SYDVKM. This CDR3 comprises 16 residues.

V and J are TRBV2 and TRBJ2-3, with 7 bases lining up with TRBD2. There are 15 residues in the CDR3. Germline CDR1 and CDR2: SNHLY and FYNNEI. The V gene end was trimmed by 1 base and the J gene end by 2 bases; junction bases not matched to a gene: 3. CDR3 sequence reads: CASSEGGGNTDTQYF. CDR3 sequence (DNA): TGTGCCAGCAGTGAAGGCGGGGGTAACACAGATACGCAGTATTTT.

The chain combines TRBV5-1 with TRBJ1-2; possibly TRBD1 for D (5 bases). V was clipped by 4 bases and J by 8 bases, with 18 bases between them. Looked up from germline, CDR1 is SGHRS and CDR2 is YFSETQ. The CDR3 has 14 residues. Here the CDR3 reads CASSHDSLRGGYTF. The DNA for the CDR3 is TGCGCCAGCAGCCATGACAGCCTCCGGGGGGGCTACACCTTC.

The chain uses TRBV18 and TRBJ2-2; 8 bases are a match to TRBD2. Trimming at V came to 3 bases and at J to 4 bases, leaving 10 bases not matched to a gene. The CDR3 runs to 17 residues. Per the germline V gene, CDR1 is KGHSH and CDR2 is LQKENI. The CDR3 DNA is TGTGCCAGCTCACCCCGGCATAGCGGGGCCTTCACCGGGGAGCTGTTTTTT. As protein: CASSPRHSGAFTGELFF.

The rearrangement uses TRBV6-1 and TRBJ1-2, with 9 bases fitting TRBD1. CDR1 and CDR2 from the germline V gene are MNHNS and SASEGT. The CDR3 loop spans 14 amino acids. After removal of 4 bases from V and 8 bases from J, the junction contained 8 bases not matched to a gene. For the CDR3, the DNA is TGTGCCAGCAGTGCTATACAGGGGGCGGAGGGCTACACCTTC. This encodes CASSAIQGAEGYTF.

The CDR3 region has the DNA TGTGCCAGCAGCTTCGGGACAGGGGGGAATAGCAATCAGCCCCAGCATTTT. Translated, it gives CASSFGTGGNSNQPQHF. V gene TRBV5-6 combines with J gene TRBJ1-5; 11 bases are a match to TRBD1. The CDR3 loop spans 17 amino acids. Germline V CDR1 and CDR2: SGHDT, YYEEEE. The ends lost 2 bases at V and 0 bases at J; junction bases unmatched: 4.

This rearrangement joins TRBV2 to TRBJ1-1; 7 nucleotides line up with TRBD1. CDR3 length equals 14 residues. V shed 3 bases and J 4 bases; nucleotides not matched to a gene: 5. From germline, CDR1 is SNHLY and CDR2 FYNNEI. CDR3 nucleotide sequence: TGTGCCAGCAGTGACAGGGGGGTCGGCACTGAAGCTTTCTTT. This gives the protein CASSDRGVGTEAFF. Variable domain in full (rest from reference TRBV2 and TRBJ1-1): EPEVTQTPSHQVTQMGQEVILRCVPISNHLYFYWYRQILGQKVEFLVSFYNNEISEKSEIFDDQFSVERPDGSNFTLKIRSTKLEDSAMYFCASSDRGVGTEAFFGQGTRLTVV.

The chain combines TRBV6-5 with TRBJ1-3; 8 bases line up with TRBD1. The V segment lost 9 bases and the J segment 4 bases; nucleotides outside the gene matches: 8. The CDR3 consists of 14 residues. The germline gives CDR1 MNHEY, CDR2 SVGAGI. The CDR3 DNA sequence: TGTGCCAGTCTAACAGGACAGGGCGGAAACACCATATATTTT. It translates to CASLTGQGGNTIYF.

In DNA form, the CDR3 reads TGTGCCAGCAGCTTAGTTGGGGCAGGTACTAACTATGGCTACACCTTC. This codes for CASSLVGAGTNYGYTF. This chain connects TRBV7-2 to TRBJ1-2, with D perhaps matching TRBD1 (5 bases). The CDR3 is made up of 16 amino acids. V was clipped by 1 base and J by 0 bases, with 12 bases between them. Germline CDR1 SGHTA, CDR2 FQGNSA.

This clone showed up just once. The chain uses TRBV4-3 and TRBJ2-5, with D maybe TRBD1 (5 bases). V lost 0 bases to trimming and J lost 3 bases, with 11 bases between them. The CDR3 length is 15 residues. CDR1 LGHNA and CDR2 YSLEER come from the germline V gene. CDR3 DNA sequence: TGCGCCAGCAGCCAAGATTTGGGGCTCGAAGAGACCCAGTACTTC. Amino acids: CASSQDLGLEETQYF.

The rearrangement joins TRBV7-2 to TRBJ1-2, with TRBD1 matching over 7 bases. The CDR3 is 14 amino acids. The V and J ends lost 2 bases and 3 bases, in that order; junction bases with no gene match: 3. Germline loops: CDR1 SGHTA, CDR2 FQGNSA. CDR3 DNA: TGTGCCAGCAGCTTAAGGGGGCGCGACTATGGCTACACCTTC. Encoded protein: CASSLRGRDYGYTF.

This clone has just one count. DNA for the CDR3: TGTGCCTGGAGTGTAACAGGGAGTAACTCACCCCTCCACTTT. This codes for CAWSVTGSNSPLHF. The rearrangement uses TRBV30 and TRBJ1-6, with D possibly TRBD1 on 6 matching bases. The CDR3 runs to 14 residues. In germline, CDR1 is GTSNPN, CDR2 SVGIG (reference sequence). V was cut by 0 bases and J by 10 bases, with 13 bases left in between.

Only one count was recorded for this clone. The chain uses TRBV28 and TRBJ1-2; TRBD1 matches at 12 bases. The V and J ends lost 2 bases and 8 bases, in that order; junction bases with no gene match: 3. Germline values: CDR1 MDHEN, CDR2 SYDVKM. This CDR3 is built from 14 residues. DNA of the CDR3: TGTGCCAGCAGTTTACCGGGACAGGGGGCCGGCTACACCTTC. It is translated as CASSLPGQGAGYTF.

The genes are TRBV19 and TRBJ2-7; 7 nucleotides line up with TRBD1. V lost 6 bases and J lost 2; bases outside the gene matches: 7. The CDR3 loop spans 14 amino acids. The V gene's germline CDR1 is LNHDA and CDR2 SQIVND (reference sequence). CDR3 DNA sequence: TGTGCCAGTAGACCCGCAGGGGGTACCTACGAGCAGTACTTC. This encodes CASRPAGGTYEQYF. The variable domain in full, completed from reference TRBV19 and TRBJ2-7, reads DGGITQSPKYLFRKEGQNVTLSCEQNLNHDAMYWYRQDPGQGLRLIYYSQIVNDFQKGDIAEGYSVSREKKESFPLTVTSAQKNPTAFYLCASRPAGGTYEQYFGPGTRLTVT.

As regards this clone: At one of its ends the junction is not consistent with the germline gene, which may arise from a read error. The V call is TRBV7-7, the J call TRBJ2-7, with D maybe TRBD2 (6 bases). CDR1 is SSHAT, CDR2 FNYEAQ, per germline (reference sequence). This CDR3 spans 14 amino acids. The CDR3 reads CASSPGLPGDEQYF. DNA of the CDR3: TGTGCTAGCAGCCCGGGACTCCCTGGTGACGAGCAGTACTTC.

This clone showed up just a few times. The V call is TRBV19, the J call TRBJ1-5; 10 positions match TRBD1. There are 15 residues in the CDR3. Germline CDR1 and CDR2: LNHDA and SQIVND (reference sequence). V dropped 4 bases and J dropped 5; count of bases not matched to a gene: 5. The CDR3 protein is CASSTRGTGDQPQHF. DNA for the CDR3: TGTGCCAGTAGTACGCGTGGGACAGGGGATCAGCCCCAGCATTTT.

The chain links TRBV4-2 to TRBJ2-3; 10 positions agree with TRBD1. V gave up 1 base and J gave up 1 base; unmatched junction bases: 2. CDR3 length: 16 amino acids. The germline gives CDR1 LGHNA, CDR2 YNFKEQ. In DNA form, the CDR3 reads TGTGCCAGCAGCCAAGGAGGGACAGGGGGCACAGATACGCAGTATTTT. Protein: CASSQGGTGGTDTQYF.

A single count supports this clone. The V call is TRBV4-2, the J call TRBJ2-7; 9 bases match TRBD2. Per the germline V gene, CDR1 is LGHNA and CDR2 is YNFKEQ. The length of the CDR3 is 18 residues. V was pared by 0 bases and J by 10 bases, with 19 bases of the junction left unmatched. The CDR3 reads CASSQDYAGGPSAGIQYF. DNA of the CDR3: TGTGCCAGCAGCCAAGACTACGCGGGAGGGCCCTCGGCAGGGATACAGTACTTC.

In this sample, this clone turned up a few times. The CDR3 reads CASSESPGTGGNEQFF. CDR3 nucleotides: TGTGCCAGCAGTGAATCCCCCGGGACAGGGGGCAATGAGCAGTTCTTC. The V gene is TRBV6-4, the J gene TRBJ2-1; TRBD1 matches at 11 bases. J was trimmed by 6 bases and V by 3 bases; bases with no gene match: 7. The CDR3 consists of 16 residues. The germline CDR1 and CDR2 sequences are MRHNA and SNTAGT.

The CDR3 nucleotides read TGTGCCAGCAGCCGTCAAACTAGCGGACAACCCTACGAGCAGTACTTC. As protein: CASSRQTSGQPYEQYF. The chain carries TRBV5-4 and TRBJ2-7; TRBD2 aligns across 8 bases. V was clipped by 4 bases and J by 2 bases; unmatched bases: 11. Germline lookup yields CDR1 SGHNT and CDR2 YYREEE (reference sequence). The CDR3 totals 16 residues.

This clone was detected a few times. V usage is TRBV11-3 and J usage is TRBJ2-7; no definite D call. The CDR3 runs to 13 residues. CDR1 is SGHNT and CDR2 is YENEEA in the germline V gene. V was cut by 2 bases and J by 6 bases, with 11 bases left in between. The DNA for the CDR3 is TGTGCCAGCAGCTTAAAGGAATGGAGCGAGCAGTACTTC. This translates into CASSLKEWSEQYF. Full variable domain (missing parts from reference TRBV11-3 and TRBJ2-7): EAGVVQSPRYKIIEKKQPVAFWCNPISGHNTLYWYLQNLGQGPELLIRYENEEAVDDSQLPKDRFSAERLKGVDSTLKIQPAELGDSAVYLCASSLKEWSEQYFGPGTRLTVT.

The chain uses TRBV7-9 and TRBJ1-1; D is unresolved. CDR3 length: 14 residues. V was cut by 4 bases and J by 6 bases, with 15 bases left in between. Germline values: CDR1 SEHNR, CDR2 FQNEAQ (reference sequence). CDR3 protein: CASSSGFMASEAFF. CDR3 DNA: TGTGCCAGCAGCTCGGGTTTTATGGCTTCTGAAGCTTTCTTT.

This chain links TRBV18 with TRBJ2-1, with 10 bases that match TRBD2. This CDR3 comprises 16 residues. Germline CDR1 is KGHSH and CDR2 is LQKENI. J gave up 4 bases and V 3 bases, and 6 bases lay outside the gene matches. CDR3 in DNA: TGTGCCAGCTCACCGCGCAGCGGGGGGGAGTACAATGAGCAGTTCTTC. Translation: CASSPRSGGEYNEQFF.

The chain combines TRBV28 with TRBJ2-3, with 8 bases lining up with TRBD2. With V trimmed by 7 bases and J by 9 bases, 18 bases remained unmatched. Germline CDR1 reads MDHEN; CDR2 reads SYDVKM. The CDR3 runs 16 residues. The CDR3 DNA reads as TGTGCCAGCAAAATCGTAAGCGGGGGTAGTGCTGGGACGCAGTATTTT. The encoded protein is CASKIVSGGSAGTQYF.

This chain links TRBV19 with TRBJ1-6, with 7 bases matching TRBD1. The CDR3 consists of 17 residues. Per germline, CDR1 LNHDA and CDR2 SQIVND (reference sequence). V lost 4 bases, J lost 7 bases, and 13 bases stayed unmatched. The CDR3 coding sequence is TGTGCCAGTAGTAGGTCCCCCGGGACAGAAAGAAATTCACCCCTCCACTTT. Translation gives CASSRSPGTERNSPLHF.

The rearrangement joins TRBV7-9 to TRBJ2-5; 7 bases map to TRBD1. The CDR3 consists of 15 residues. V dropped 8 bases and J dropped 4; count of bases not matched to a gene: 13. Germline CDR1 and CDR2: SEHNR and FQNEAQ (reference sequence). CDR3 bases: TGTGCCAGCGGCATTTACAGGGGCGAGGGAGAGACCCAGTACTTC. It translates to CASGIYRGEGETQYF.

A single count supports this clone. The V gene is TRBV2, the J gene TRBJ2-2; TRBD1 matches at 10 bases. With 6 bases clipped from V and 2 bases from J, the junction kept 3 bases outside the gene matches. This CDR3 region has 15 residues. Germline assignment: CDR1 SNHLY and CDR2 FYNNEI. The CDR3 here is CASSPTGGNTGELFF. The CDR3 region has the DNA TGTGCCAGCAGCCCGACAGGGGGCAACACCGGGGAGCTGTTTTTT. The whole variable domain, remainder taken from reference TRBV2 and TRBJ2-2, is EPEVTQTPSHQVTQMGQEVILRCVPISNHLYFYWYRQILGQKVEFLVSFYNNEISEKSEIFDDQFSVERPDGSNFTLKIRSTKLEDSAMYFCASSPTGGNTGELFFGEGSRLTVL.

The rearrangement links TRBV15 to TRBJ2-7, with 8 bases aligning to TRBD1. V gave up 2 bases and J gave up 0 bases; unmatched junction bases: 6. In germline, CDR1 is LNHNV, CDR2 YYDKDF (reference sequence). The CDR3 spans 16 residues. The CDR3 bases are TGTGCCACCAGCAGACCCGGACAGGGCAGCTCCTACGAGCAGTACTTC. As protein: CATSRPGQGSSYEQYF. Full variable domain (missing parts from reference TRBV15 and TRBJ2-7): DAMVIQNPRYQVTQFGKPVTLSCSQTLNHNVMYWYQQKSSQAPKLLFHYYDKDFNNEADTPDNFQSRRPNTSFCFLDIRSPGLGDTAMYLCATSRPGQGSSYEQYFGPGTRLTVT.

V is TRBV4-3 and J is TRBJ1-6; D is perhaps TRBD1 (5 bases). Per the germline V gene, CDR1 is LGHNA and CDR2 is YSLEER. The CDR3 totals 16 residues. The V end lost 1 base, the J end lost 2 bases, and 9 bases lay between the germline ends. The CDR3 nucleotides read TGCGCCAGCAGCCAAGTCAGGGTGACCTATAATTCACCCCTCCACTTT. This gives the protein CASSQVRVTYNSPLHF.

The rearrangement links TRBV7-2 to TRBJ1-5; the D gene is possibly TRBD1 (6 bases). Germline V gene sequence: CDR1 SGHTA, CDR2 FQGNSA. Trimming shortened V by 4 bases and J by 0 bases, and 10 bases separated the two germline ends. The CDR3 is 15 amino acids. CDR3 residues: CASSSGTSSNQPQHF. The CDR3 bases are TGTGCCAGCAGCTCAGGGACAAGTAGCAATCAGCCCCAGCATTTT.